These 20 T cell receptor beta chains originate from one sample sequenced in a study of cytomegalovirus exposure and HLA in healthy donors. PCR used 60 Vbeta primers and 13 Jbeta primers. TCRdb's table, derived via immunoSEQ multiplex PCR, lists solely in-frame clones and lacks some. The repertoire has over 150,000 clones, 70% to 80% of them found once; the top ten carry roughly 2.2%. The sequenced sample consisted of PBMCs. The receptors come from a man aged 25 to 45 in good health and CMV-seronegative.

CDR3 coding DNA: TGTGCCGGGATAGCGGGGCCGACGAACACCGGGGAGCTGTTTTTT. Its protein is CAGIAGPTNTGELFF. The rearrangement uses TRBV7-9 and TRBJ2-2; TRBD2 agrees at 8 bases. CDR3 length: 15 residues. Germline trimming cut 11 bases from V and 0 bases from J; bases unmatched to any gene: 8. Per the germline V gene, CDR1 is SEHNR and CDR2 is FQNEAQ (reference sequence).

This clone was picked up one time. This same CDR3 is encoded by further DNA sequences in the sample. The chain carries TRBV5-1 and TRBJ1-1, with D unresolved. With 0 bases removed from V and 1 base from J, the gap between germline ends came to 10 bases. The CDR3 runs 15 residues. In germline, CDR1 is SGHRS, CDR2 YFSETQ. CDR3 in DNA: TGCGCCAGCAGCTTGGACGCACCTAGGAACACTGAAGCTTTCTTT. This encodes CASSLDAPRNTEAFF.

The chain couples TRBV6-5 to TRBJ2-5; TRBD2 agrees at 8 bases. The junction had 10 bases not matched to a gene; V was cut back by 7 bases and J by 3 bases. The CDR3 consists of 15 residues. Per the germline V gene, CDR1 is MNHEY and CDR2 is SVGAGI. The CDR3 DNA is TGTGCCAGCACCTCGGTGGCAGCGGGGGAAGAGACCCAGTACTTC. It encodes CASTSVAAGEETQYF.

The chain combines TRBV2 with TRBJ2-1; 7 bases are a match to TRBD1. Germline CDR1 SNHLY, CDR2 FYNNEI. V trimming: 8 bases; J trimming: 5 bases; junction bases outside the gene matches: 6. CDR3 length: 13 residues. CDR3 sequence reads: CASGQTGHNEQFF. In DNA form, the CDR3 reads TGTGCCAGCGGACAGACAGGGCACAATGAGCAGTTCTTC.

The chain has TRBV29-1 and TRBJ2-7; 11 bases map to TRBD1. Trimming at V came to 1 base and at J to 6 bases, leaving 2 bases not matched to a gene. Germline assignment: CDR1 SQVTM and CDR2 ANQGSEA. CDR3 length equals 13 residues. The CDR3 protein is CSVEGTGGREQYF. CDR3 in DNA: TGCAGCGTTGAAGGGACAGGGGGCCGCGAGCAGTACTTC.

V and J are TRBV5-4 and TRBJ2-1; TRBD2 matches 13 bases. The V gene's germline CDR1 is SGHNT and CDR2 YYREEE (reference sequence). The CDR3 consists of 16 residues. Trimming cost V 1 base and J 7 bases; bases outside gene matches: 5. CDR3 DNA sequence: TGTGCCAGCAGCTTGATGACTAGCGGGGGGTGGAATGAGCAGTTCTTC. Residues: CASSLMTSGGWNEQFF.

This chain joins TRBV10-3 and TRBJ2-5; 10 nucleotides line up with TRBD2. Germline V gene lookup returns CDR1 ENHRY and CDR2 SYGVKD. This CDR3 has 15 amino acids. V lost 3 bases and J lost 5; bases outside the gene matches: 6. The CDR3 DNA reads TGTGCCATCAGTGAAGAGCGGGGGGGCCTGGAGACCCAGTACTTC. It translates to CAISEERGGLETQYF.

This chain joins TRBV15 and TRBJ1-2; TRBD1 agrees at 8 bases. The CDR3 is made up of 15 amino acids. J lost 2 bases, V lost 5 bases, and 7 bases had no gene match. CDR1 and CDR2 from the germline V gene are LNHNV and YYDKDF (reference sequence). This CDR3 reads CATSWSRDRNYGYTF. CDR3 sequence (DNA): TGTGCCACCAGCTGGTCCCGGGACAGGAACTATGGCTACACCTTC.

The chain combines TRBV30 with TRBJ1-6; D is possibly TRBD1 (5 bases). From germline, CDR1 is GTSNPN and CDR2 SVGIG (reference sequence). CDR3 length equals 16 residues. V lost 2 bases and J 7 bases, leaving 18 bases between the germline ends. CDR3 sequence reads: CAWSLSGGPLNSPLHF. The CDR3 nucleotides read TGTGCCTGGAGTCTGTCGGGGGGACCGTTAAATTCACCCCTCCACTTT.

This sequence joins TRBV18 and TRBJ1-1; no definite D call. The CDR3 spans 15 residues. Germline CDR1 is KGHSH and CDR2 is LQKENI. Trimming removed 4 bases from V and 4 bases from J, with 16 bases in between. The CDR3 DNA reads TGTGCCAGCTCACAATCGCGGGGTGGTATCACTGAAGCTTTCTTT. Translating gives CASSQSRGGITEAFF.

This chain joins TRBV20-1 and TRBJ2-3, with D possibly being TRBD1 (6 bases). Trimming removed 6 bases from V and 8 bases from J, with 12 bases in between. The CDR3 sequence is 11 residues long. CDR1 and CDR2 (germline): DFQATT, SNEGSKA (reference sequence). CDR3 coding DNA: TGCAGTGCCGAAGGGGGAGTTACGCAGTATTTT. Its protein is CSAEGGVTQYF.

This clone was observed a few times. The gene calls are TRBV6-1 and TRBJ1-5; 7 positions agree with TRBD1. Per the germline V gene, CDR1 is MNHNS and CDR2 is SASEGT. V lost 0 bases, J lost 11 bases, and 10 bases stayed unmatched. The CDR3 has 15 residues. CDR3 residues: CASSEATGSQRTQHF. The CDR3 DNA is TGTGCCAGCAGTGAAGCGACAGGGTCCCAGAGGACCCAGCATTTT.

The V call is TRBV9, the J call TRBJ1-6, with D uncertain. CDR3 length: 13 amino acids. V dropped 0 bases and J dropped 9 bases, with 7 bases sitting between them. Germline CDR1 SGDLS, CDR2 YYNGEE. The CDR3 spells CASSVVESSPLHF. The CDR3 DNA sequence: TGTGCCAGCAGCGTAGTGGAGTCTTCACCCCTCCACTTT.

The chain couples TRBV2 to TRBJ2-3; weak D call: TRBD2 (6 bases). The germline V gene has CDR1 SNHLY and CDR2 FYNNEI. There are 15 residues in the CDR3. Trimming shortened V by 6 bases and J by 2 bases, and 15 bases separated the two germline ends. CDR3 nucleotide sequence: TGTGCCAGCAGATTGCGGGGCATAGTCACAGATACGCAGTATTTT. Amino acids: CASRLRGIVTDTQYF.

In DNA, the CDR3 is TGTGCCAGCAGACAGGGCAGGGACCAGCCCCAGCATTTT. Amino acids: CASRQGRDQPQHF. This chain uses TRBV2 with TRBJ1-5; TRBD1 might be the D (6 bases). Germline-derived CDR1 and CDR2 are SNHLY and FYNNEI. V was cut by 6 bases and J by 7 bases, with 13 bases left in between. The length of the CDR3 is 13 residues.

V usage is TRBV6-5 and J usage is TRBJ2-3; D possibly corresponds to TRBD1 (6 bases). CDR3 length: 14 residues. Deletions cut 6 bases from V and 5 bases from J, with 15 bases between. Germline V gives CDR1 MNHEY, CDR2 SVGAGI. The CDR3 is CASRTTGYQDTQYF. CDR3 bases: TGTGCCAGCAGAACAACAGGGTATCAAGATACGCAGTATTTT.

This chain links TRBV18 with TRBJ2-3, with TRBD2 as a possible D gene (8 bases). V lost 2 bases to trimming and J lost 1 base, with 13 bases between them. Per the germline V gene, CDR1 is KGHSH and CDR2 is LQKENI. The CDR3 covers 16 residues. In DNA form, the CDR3 reads TGTGCCAGCTCACCAGGGACAGCGGGGGGCACAGATACGCAGTATTTT. The encoded protein is CASSPGTAGGTDTQYF.

The rearrangement links TRBV6-4 to TRBJ2-2, with 10 bases lining up with TRBD2. Germline assignment: CDR1 MRHNA and CDR2 SNTAGT. The CDR3 extends over 16 amino acids. The trim removed 3 bases at V and 6 bases at J, leaving 7 bases unmatched. For the CDR3, the DNA is TGTGCCAGCAGTGAATCAGCGGGGGGGCCGGCCGGGGAGCTGTTTTTT. Translation gives CASSESAGGPAGELFF.

The chain carries TRBV5-6 and TRBJ1-3, with TRBD1 as a possible D gene (5 bases). Trimming removed 0 bases from V and 2 bases from J, with 9 bases in between. The CDR3 sequence is 15 residues long. CDR1 is SGHDT and CDR2 is YYEEEE in the germline V gene. The CDR3 loop reads CASSLVAGTGNTIYF. The CDR3 nucleotides read TGTGCCAGCAGCTTGGTGGCAGGGACTGGAAACACCATATATTTT.

The rearrangement uses TRBV6-1 and TRBJ1-1; D is unresolved. Per the germline V gene, CDR1 is MNHNS and CDR2 is SASEGT. The CDR3 has 12 amino acids. V was clipped by 6 bases and J by 7 bases, with 12 bases between them. For the CDR3, the DNA is TGTGCCAGCAGCCCCACCAGGAATGAAGCTTTCTTT. This translates into CASSPTRNEAFF.